This T cell receptor beta chain was sequenced for a study of T-cell reconstitution after alpha-beta-depleted transplantation in children. The CDR3 is 15 residues long. Germline V lookup: CDR1 LGHNA, CDR2 YNFKEQ. Trimming stripped 0 bases from V and 3 bases from J, with 9 bases between. This clonotype was recorded at least ten times. TCRbeta library construction was performed incorporating unique molecular identifiers. TCRdb called the PCR reads again in MiXCR, with one record for every CDR3 protein. The sample lists about 230,000 distinct CDR3 sequences, roughly a tenth occurring once. This material consisted of PBMCs from the stem cell graft donor, taken from the stem cell graft. The TCR comes from a human donor who donated a stem cell graft to a child with acute lymphoblastic leukemia. V is TRBV4-2 and J is TRBJ1-3; maybe TRBD1 (5 bases). The DNA for the CDR3 is TGTGCCAGCAGCCAAGATCAGGGATTTGGAAACACCATATATTTT. Residues: CASSQDQGFGNTIYF.